One T cell receptor beta chain is described in this entry. Its specificity is unknown. The data originate from a study of siplizumab effects on memory and regulatory T cells. Overall study findings and caveats: There appeared to be greater diversity in naive T cells than in memory cells, and naive T cells seemed major contributors to the alloresponse. Proliferating CD4+ or CD8+ clones, roughly 75-95% of them, lacked an assignable naive or memory phenotype.

Profiled with immunoSEQ multiplex PCR; TCRdb holds only in-frame clones, not every one. The table has around 110,000 clones, around 94% seen once. The CDR3 sequence is 17 residues long. This chain connects TRBV1 to TRBJ1-5; the DNA was not compared with TRBD1, the D call given in the table. TRBV1 is flagged as a pseudogene. This receptor was obtained from a human donor in good health. Sequenced material: non-Treg CD4+ T cells sorted from blood. CDR3 DNA sequence: TGCACCAGCAGCCAAGATCACACAGCATATAGCAATCAGCCCCAGCATTTT. Translation: CTSSQDHTAYSNQPQHF.